Each of the 17 T cell receptor beta chains below was sequenced from the same sample in a study of human T cells and chemical hapten exposure. The time point: patch test 1, 2 weeks after DPC sensitization. Treatment of the sample: therapeutic diphenylcyclopropenone sensitization with weekly scalp DPC. A single record per CDR3 protein comes from TCRdb applying MiXCR to the RACE reads. The sample has 85,000 or so distinct CDR3 sequences; approximately 11% are singletons. Source: whole blood, taken in connection with sensitization to the hapten diphenylcyclopropenone (DPC). These receptors all come from a woman aged 50 to 60 with alopecia areata. Some clones in this sample may be carry-over from other donors' samples.

This clonotype was found a few times. The V and J genes are TRBV3-1 and TRBJ2-3; TRBD1 matches at 8 bases. Germline loops: CDR1 LGHDT, CDR2 YNNKEL (reference sequence). The CDR3 is made up of 13 amino acids. V shed 8 bases, J shed 4 bases, and the junction held 5 bases outside the gene matches. The DNA for the CDR3 is TGTGCCAGCGGATTACAGGGGGCAGATACGCAGTATTTT. Translation gives CASGLQGADTQYF.

This clonotype was detected many times. The chain recombines TRBV4-1 with TRBJ2-4; D unresolved. Germline CDR1 and CDR2: MGHRA and YSYEKL. V shed 8 bases and J shed 2 bases, with 10 bases lying between them. The CDR3 runs 13 residues. Here the CDR3 reads CASGRETKNIQYF. Here the CDR3 DNA reads TGCGCCAGCGGAAGGGAAACCAAAAACATTCAGTACTTC.

This clonotype was counted many times. V usage is TRBV7-9 and J usage is TRBJ1-2; D gene ambiguous. CDR3 length: 14 residues. The ends were cut back, 5 bases at V and 2 bases at J, with 12 bases in the middle. Germline CDR1 and CDR2: SEHNR and FQNEAQ (reference sequence). CDR3 in DNA: TGTGCCAGCAGCCCCGACGAACCCAACTATGGCTACACCTTC. Its protein is CASSPDEPNYGYTF.

The V and J genes are TRBV28 and TRBJ2-7; 8 bases fit TRBD2. Germline V gene lookup returns CDR1 MDHEN and CDR2 SYDVKM. V shed 8 bases and J 1 base; nucleotides not matched to a gene: 7. The CDR3 is 14 amino acids. In DNA, the CDR3 is TGTGCCAGCGGCGAGCCGGGGGGGTCCTACGAGCAGTACTTC. It encodes CASGEPGGSYEQYF.

The genes are TRBV18 and TRBJ1-5; 7 positions match TRBD1. The germline CDR1 and CDR2 sequences are KGHSH and LQKENI. V trimming: 6 bases; J trimming: 3 bases; junction bases outside the gene matches: 5. The CDR3 is made up of 14 amino acids. The CDR3 DNA reads as TGTGCCAGCTCCCCTACAGGGGACAATCAGCCCCAGCATTTT. As protein: CASSPTGDNQPQHF.

There are a few counts of this clonotype. The V gene is TRBV29-1, the J gene TRBJ1-1; a possible D gene is TRBD1 (6 bases). Trimming took 6 bases from V and 0 from J, leaving 14 bases between them. Germline values: CDR1 SQVTM, CDR2 ANQGSEA. The CDR3 sequence is 14 residues long. CDR3 protein: CSVAQGRLNTEAFF. CDR3 in DNA: TGCAGCGTCGCACAGGGCAGGTTGAACACTGAAGCTTTCTTT.

This clonotype was counted at least ten times. The V and J genes are TRBV9 and TRBJ2-2; no definite D call. V gave up 0 bases and J gave up 7 bases, with 4 bases separating them. CDR3 length equals 12 residues. Per germline, CDR1 SGDLS and CDR2 YYNGEE. This CDR3 reads CASSVGNGELFF. As DNA, the CDR3 is TGTGCCAGCAGCGTAGGGAACGGGGAGCTGTTTTTT. Using reference TRBV9 and TRBJ2-2 for the parts outside the CDR3, the full variable domain is DSGVTQTPKHLITATGQRVTLRCSPRSGDLSVYWYQQSLDQGLQFLIQYYNGEERAKGNILERFSAQQFPDLHSELNLSSLELGDSALYFCASSVGNGELFFGEGSRLTVL.

This clonotype turned up a few times. This chain uses TRBV3-1 with TRBJ2-1, with TRBD1 as a possible D gene (5 bases). The germline V gene has CDR1 LGHDT and CDR2 YNNKEL (reference sequence). Deletions cut 2 bases from V and 0 bases from J, with 8 bases between. The CDR3 loop spans 15 amino acids. CDR3 loop: CASSQTGSSYNEQFF. CDR3 coding DNA: TGTGCCAGCAGCCAAACAGGAAGCTCCTACAATGAGCAGTTCTTC.

V gene TRBV13 combines with J gene TRBJ2-7; D perhaps matches TRBD1 (6 bases). The V gene lost 5 bases and the J gene lost 7 bases, with 15 bases spanning the gap. CDR3 length: 13 amino acids. Germline CDR1 PRHDT, CDR2 FYEKMQ (reference sequence). CDR3 protein: CASSRQASREQYF. The DNA of the CDR3 is TGTGCCAGCAGCCGACAGGCTTCTCGTGAGCAGTACTTC.

The chain uses TRBV3-1 and TRBJ2-7; no clear D gene. The CDR3 consists of 12 residues. The V end was cut by 1 base, the J end by 4 bases, with 5 bases between. Germline-derived CDR1 and CDR2 are LGHDT and YNNKEL (reference sequence). The CDR3 protein is CASSQASYEQYF. The CDR3 DNA reads as TGTGCCAGCAGCCAAGCCAGTTACGAGCAGTACTTC.

There are many counts of this clonotype. V and J are TRBV20-1 and TRBJ1-1; 7 positions agree with TRBD1. Germline V lookup: CDR1 DFQATT, CDR2 SNEGSKA (reference sequence). V was pared by 5 bases and J by 4 bases, with 13 bases of the junction left unmatched. The CDR3 loop spans 15 amino acids. The CDR3 reads CSASQNRGRITEAFF. The DNA for the CDR3 is TGCAGTGCTTCACAAAACAGGGGTAGGATCACTGAAGCTTTCTTT.

On this clonotype itself: One base away lies a much larger clone, so this may be a sequencing read error. For the CDR3, the DNA is TGTACCAGCAGCCAAAAACCCGGACCGGTCGAGCAGTACTTC. It codes for CTSSQKPGPVEQYF. This chain uses TRBV3-1 with TRBJ2-7; D not certain. In germline, CDR1 is LGHDT, CDR2 YNNKEL (reference sequence). The CDR3 is 14 residues long.

This clonotype showed up just a few times. This chain connects TRBV5-1 to TRBJ2-5; D could derive from TRBD1 or TRBD2 (5 bases each). V shed 3 bases and J shed 5 bases, with 14 bases lying between them. Germline-derived CDR1 and CDR2 are SGHRS and YFSETQ. The CDR3 runs to 14 residues. CDR3 in amino acids: CASSSDPGLETQYF. The CDR3 bases are TGCGCCAGCAGCTCCGACCCGGGGCTGGAGACCCAGTACTTC.

This clonotype was recorded at least ten times. The rearrangement links TRBV5-6 to TRBJ2-3, with D hard to call. The ends were cut back, 5 bases at V and 6 bases at J, with 13 bases in the middle. CDR3 size: 13 residues. Germline CDR1 and CDR2: SGHDT and YYEEEE. CDR3 DNA: TGTGCCAGCAGTCCTACAGCCGGGGATACGCAGTATTTT. Its protein is CASSPTAGDTQYF.

The chain links TRBV6-6 to TRBJ2-7; D unclear. V lost 2 bases and J lost 2, with 10 bases in between. Germline V gene sequence: CDR1 MNHNY, CDR2 SVGAGI (reference sequence). The CDR3 is 14 residues long. The chain's CDR3 is CASSYPSLPYEQYF. CDR3 nucleotide sequence: TGTGCCAGCAGTTACCCGAGTTTACCCTACGAGCAGTACTTC.

This clonotype was picked up many times. The chain carries TRBV2 and TRBJ2-3, with a weak D call TRBD1 (5 bases). V lost 1 base, J lost 4 bases, and 12 bases lay in between. The CDR3 has 15 residues. The germline V gene encodes CDR1 SNHLY and CDR2 FYNNEI. CDR3 amino acids: CASSEVRTKADTQYF. The DNA for the CDR3 is TGTGCCAGCAGTGAAGTCAGGACAAAGGCAGATACGCAGTATTTT.

The J gene is TRBJ1-6, the V gene TRBV9, with D hard to call. The length of the CDR3 is 13 residues. Germline lookup yields CDR1 SGDLS and CDR2 YYNGEE. V was pared by 0 bases and J by 6 bases, with 4 bases between. CDR3 residues: CASSVALNSPLHF. CDR3 DNA: TGTGCCAGCAGCGTAGCCCTTAATTCACCCCTCCACTTT.